The next 17 T cell receptor beta chains were all read from a single sample in a study of blood T cell repertoires in COVID-19 (dated by TCRdb to 2020 to 2022). Library prep was done by the immunoSEQ multiplex PCR assay. This immuneACCESS table, as held by TCRdb, lists in-frame sequences with V and J called but not all clones. Of the missing ones, under half trace to an unresolved V gene in checked studies; the others have no known cause. This sample holds 90,000 or so clones; nearly 90% were observed only once. In total, the top ten clones hold approximately 4% of the sample. The source material was peripheral blood. These receptors all come from a woman older than 75 with active or convalescent COVID-19.

The J gene is TRBJ1-4, the V gene TRBV15; D uncertain. The CDR3 contains 13 residues. Germline lookup yields CDR1 LNHNV and CDR2 YYDKDF (reference sequence). Trimming removed 5 bases from V and 7 bases from J, with 11 bases in between. The chain's CDR3 is CATSPRLGEKLFF. CDR3 DNA: TGTGCCACCAGCCCCAGGTTGGGTGAAAAACTGTTTTTT.

The rearrangement joins TRBV19 to TRBJ1-2, with D possibly TRBD1 on 5 matching bases. Germline values: CDR1 LNHDA, CDR2 SQIVND (reference sequence). This CDR3 is 17 amino acids long. V gave up 3 bases and J gave up 7 bases, with 24 bases separating them. The CDR3 spells CASSIESARGGYGGYTF. The CDR3 DNA is TGTGCCAGTAGTATCGAATCGGCCCGGGGGGGATATGGTGGCTACACCTTC.

A few counts support this clone. The chain links TRBV2 to TRBJ2-7; D not resolved. Trimming pared 7 bases from V and 4 bases from J, leaving 14 bases between. There are 13 residues in the CDR3. Germline-derived CDR1 and CDR2 are SNHLY and FYNNEI. The CDR3 reads CASTDRARYEQYF. The CDR3 region has the DNA TGTGCCAGCACGGATCGTGCGCGGTACGAGCAGTACTTC.

This clone has only one observation. CDR3 in DNA: TGTGCCAGCAGCTTCCCGGGAGGGTGGGATACGCAGTATTTT. Translation gives CASSFPGGWDTQYF. The chain links TRBV5-6 to TRBJ2-3; TRBD2 agrees at 8 bases. The CDR3 is made up of 14 amino acids. Germline assignment: CDR1 SGHDT and CDR2 YYEEEE. V lost 2 bases and J lost 6; bases outside the gene matches: 5.

The chain carries TRBV21-1 and TRBJ1-3; TRBD1, the D gene given by the table, was not confirmed from the DNA. TRBV21-1 is an annotated pseudogene. The CDR3 consists of 15 residues. Here the CDR3 reads CASSKFQGPGNTIYF. CDR3 nucleotide sequence: TGTGCCAGCAGCAAATTCCAGGGCCCTGGAAACACCATATATTTT.

This clone was seen just once. The CDR3 DNA sequence: TGTGCCAGCAGTAAACCGGGACAGGGAACCTACGAGCAGTACTTC. It is translated as CASSKPGQGTYEQYF. The chain recombines TRBV6-6 with TRBJ2-7; TRBD1 agrees at 9 bases. The CDR3 runs to 15 residues. V was clipped by 5 bases and J by 2 bases; unmatched bases: 7. Per germline, CDR1 MNHNY and CDR2 SVGAGI (reference sequence).

The V gene is TRBV28, the J gene TRBJ1-4; tentatively, D is TRBD1 (6 bases). This CDR3 region has 15 residues. The V end lost 5 bases, the J end lost 7 bases, and 17 bases lay between the germline ends. Germline lookup yields CDR1 MDHEN and CDR2 SYDVKM. CDR3 region: CASSPPGHPGEKLFF. CDR3 nucleotide sequence: TGTGCCAGCAGTCCACCGGGACACCCGGGTGAAAAACTGTTTTTT.

The chain carries TRBV5-1 and TRBJ2-7; TRBD1 matches 7 bases. The ends lost 0 bases at V and 2 bases at J; junction bases unmatched: 8. CDR1 and CDR2 (germline): SGHRS, YFSETQ. The CDR3 contains 16 residues. The CDR3 loop is CASSLAGTELTYEQYF. The CDR3 nucleotides are TGCGCCAGCAGCTTGGCCGGGACAGAACTGACCTACGAGCAGTACTTC.

The CDR3 protein is CASSLGLAGGLADTQYF. DNA of the CDR3: TGTGCCAGCAGTCTAGGACTAGCGGGAGGGCTGGCAGATACGCAGTATTTT. V is TRBV27 and J is TRBJ2-3; TRBD2 matches 15 bases. The CDR3 sequence is 17 residues long. The J segment lost 4 bases and the V segment lost 5 bases, leaving 7 bases of the junction unmatched. The germline gives CDR1 MNHEY, CDR2 SMNVEV (reference sequence).

This sequence joins TRBV28 and TRBJ1-2, with D hard to call. V lost 5 bases to trimming and J lost 5 bases, with 9 bases between them. Germline CDR1 reads MDHEN; CDR2 reads SYDVKM. This CDR3 is built from 12 residues. CDR3 amino acids: CASSKIRYGYTF. For the CDR3, the DNA is TGTGCCAGCAGTAAGATTCGGTATGGCTACACCTTC.

V and J are TRBV18 and TRBJ2-1; no definite D call. CDR3 length: 16 amino acids. Trimming cost V 2 bases and J 0 bases, with 11 bases left between them. Germline CDR1 and CDR2: KGHSH and LQKENI. As DNA, the CDR3 is TGTGCCAGCTCACCAGGGCAGCCCGTCTCCTACAATGAGCAGTTCTTC. It specifies CASSPGQPVSYNEQFF.

The V call is TRBV5-1, the J call TRBJ2-1; no firm D call. The CDR3 length is 16 residues. Per the germline V gene, CDR1 is SGHRS and CDR2 is YFSETQ. Trimming cost V 3 bases and J 6 bases, with 19 bases left between them. CDR3 nucleotide sequence: TGCGCCAGCAGCTGGCACCCTGTGGCCGATCGCAATGAGCAGTTCTTC. It encodes CASSWHPVADRNEQFF.

The rearrangement links TRBV6-6 to TRBJ2-3; 7 nucleotides match TRBD2. Per germline, CDR1 MNHNY and CDR2 SVGAGI (reference sequence). With 6 bases clipped from V and 6 bases from J, the junction kept 12 bases outside the gene matches. CDR3 length: 15 residues. CDR3 in amino acids: CASRREGGLSDTQYF. The CDR3 DNA follows: TGTGCCAGCAGAAGGGAGGGAGGGCTTTCCGATACGCAGTATTTT.

The V and J genes are TRBV6-2 or TRBV6-3 and TRBJ2-1; tentative D call: TRBD2 (6 bases). CDR3 length equals 13 residues. The V gene's germline CDR1 is MNHEY and CDR2 SVGEGT. V was cut by 2 bases and J by 7 bases, with 9 bases left in between. Here the CDR3 DNA reads TGTGCCAGCAGTTACAGTAGCGGTAATGAGCAGTTCTTC. Amino acid sequence: CASSYSSGNEQFF.

The V call is TRBV23-1, the J call TRBJ2-2, with 9 bases that match TRBD1. TRBV23-1 is reported as an ORF; its role is uncertain. V was clipped by 0 bases and J by 5 bases; unmatched bases: 4. The CDR3 has 16 amino acids. CDR3 DNA: TGCGCCAGCAGTCAATCGGGGACAGGGAGGACCGGGGAGCTGTTTTTT. It encodes CASSQSGTGRTGELFF.

This clone was recorded once. The chain employs TRBV29-1 and TRBJ1-1; 7 bases align to TRBD1. The germline V gene has CDR1 SQVTM and CDR2 ANQGSEA. Trimming removed 6 bases from V and 3 bases from J; junction bases left unmatched: 13. The CDR3 is 15 amino acids. CDR3 sequence: CSVDRDSQIYTEAFF. DNA of the CDR3: TGCAGCGTAGACCGGGACAGCCAAATTTACACTGAAGCTTTCTTT.

The genes are TRBV6-4 and TRBJ2-7; 7 nucleotides align to TRBD1. CDR3 size: 16 residues. Trimming at V came to 7 bases and at J to 5 bases, leaving 17 bases not matched to a gene. Germline-derived CDR1 and CDR2 are MRHNA and SNTAGT. The CDR3, as DNA: TGTGCCAGCAAGTTTCCCCGGGACAGCTTCCCCCACGAGCAGTACTTC. Its protein product is CASKFPRDSFPHEQYF.